This T cell receptor beta chain emerged from a study of T cell repertoires in cytomegalovirus infection. Study-wide points: Clonotypes of TCR beta that were HLA-C-restricted and CMV-specific dominated the ex vivo response.

The CDR3 length is 17 residues. V lost 4 bases and J lost 0; bases outside the gene matches: 4. Germline V gene lookup returns CDR1 SGHRS and CDR2 YFSETQ. TCRdb itself ran the reads through MiXCR, one entry per CDR3 protein. The sample comprises fewer than 80,000 distinct CDR3 sequences, 3.7% of which are singletons, and 3.5% to 6% rests with the top ten. This clonotype was seen at least ten times. The antigen is unknown. This chain uses TRBV5-1 with TRBJ2-6, with 10 bases aligning to TRBD1. The receptor was isolated from a human donor in good health (CMV status not recorded). Some clones in this sample may be carry-over from other donors' samples. Sequencing used PBMCs. Here the CDR3 DNA reads TGCGCCAGCAGCCCCCGGACAGGGGGCTCTGGGGCCAACGTCCTGACTTTC. Encoded protein: CASSPRTGGSGANVLTF. Looking up the rest from reference TRBV5-1 and TRBJ2-6 gives the full variable domain: KAGVTQTPRYLIKTRGQQVTLSCSPISGHRSVSWYQQTPGQGLQFLFEYFSETQRNKGNFPGRFSGRQFSNSRSEMNVSTLELGDSALYLCASSPRTGGSGANVLTFGAGSRLTVL.